This entry lists 26 T cell receptor beta chains sequenced from one sample in a study of OX40 agonist ivuxolimab in advanced cancers. Here immunoSEQ multiplex PCR was the method, and the copy in TCRdb shows in-frame clones only, minus some. The sample has tens of thousands of clones, about 88% seen once. This material consisted of CD4+ or CD8+ T cells sorted from blood, taken in a trial of the OX40 agonist ivuxolimab. The source is an adult with an advanced solid tumor such as melanoma, head and neck, liver or kidney cancer.

V is TRBV27 and J is TRBJ1-5; D remains ambiguous. Germline values: CDR1 MNHEY, CDR2 SMNVEV (reference sequence). This CDR3 is built from 15 residues. V gave up 6 bases and J gave up 7 bases, with 19 bases separating them. The CDR3, as DNA: TGTGCCAGCAGCCCCAACCCCCAGCGGGGACAGCCCCAGCATTTT. Amino acids: CASSPNPQRGQPQHF.

The chain recombines TRBV19 with TRBJ1-2; D is perhaps TRBD1 (5 bases). The CDR3 has 15 amino acids. Germline V gene sequence: CDR1 LNHDA, CDR2 SQIVND (reference sequence). Trimming removed 1 base from V and 2 bases from J, with 11 bases in between. The CDR3 spells CASSIGGELNYGYTF. For the CDR3, the DNA is TGTGCCAGTAGTATAGGAGGGGAATTAAACTATGGCTACACCTTC.

V gene TRBV11-3 combines with J gene TRBJ1-2; D is unresolved. Trimming removed 5 bases at V and 4 bases at J, with 11 bases between. Germline V gives CDR1 SGHNT, CDR2 YENEEA. This CDR3 has 13 residues. The CDR3: CASSQGGSYGYTF. The CDR3 DNA follows: TGTGCCAGCAGCCAAGGTGGGAGCTATGGCTACACCTTC.

The chain is built from TRBV7-9 and TRBJ1-2; 8 bases align to TRBD1. After removal of 5 bases from V and 4 bases from J, the junction contained 12 bases not matched to a gene. The CDR3 spans 16 residues. Looked up from germline, CDR1 is SEHNR and CDR2 is FQNEAQ (reference sequence). CDR3 nucleotide sequence: TGTGCCAGCAGCAGAAACCGACAGGGGACTTTCTATGGCTACACCTTC. Translated: CASSRNRQGTFYGYTF.

The chain couples TRBV27 to TRBJ2-5; D is perhaps TRBD1 (6 bases). The CDR3 runs to 13 residues. Germline CDR1 and CDR2: MNHEY and SMNVEV (reference sequence). V lost 3 bases and J 5 bases, leaving 10 bases between the germline ends. The CDR3 reads CASSLRQGETQYF. DNA for the CDR3: TGTGCCAGCAGTTTGCGGCAGGGGGAGACCCAGTACTTC.

The chain carries TRBV29-1 and TRBJ1-2; 8 bases agree with TRBD1. This CDR3 has 14 amino acids. The trim removed 6 bases at V and 2 bases at J, leaving 8 bases unmatched. CDR1 is SQVTM, CDR2 ANQGSEA, per germline. Written as DNA, the CDR3 is TGCAGCGTCATTACCGGGACAGGAAACTATGGCTACACCTTC. Residues: CSVITGTGNYGYTF.

The chain carries TRBV28 and TRBJ1-2; D unclear. V lost 3 bases and J lost 7, with 12 bases in between. Germline V gene data show CDR1 as MDHEN and CDR2 as SYDVKM. The CDR3 is made up of 13 amino acids. The CDR3 sequence: CASSFNPMGGYTF. CDR3 sequence (DNA): TGTGCCAGCAGTTTTAACCCGATGGGTGGCTACACCTTC.

The gene calls are TRBV5-6 and TRBJ2-7; possibly TRBD2 for D (6 bases). Per germline, CDR1 SGHDT and CDR2 YYEEEE. The germline V and J ends were trimmed by 4 bases and 1 base, with 12 bases remaining between them. The CDR3 is made up of 14 amino acids. The CDR3 reads CASSPGLGSYEQYF. Here the CDR3 DNA reads TGTGCCAGCAGCCCGGGACTGGGATCCTACGAGCAGTACTTC. Full variable domain (missing parts from reference TRBV5-6 and TRBJ2-7): DAGVTQSPTHLIKTRGQQVTLRCSPKSGHDTVSWYQQALGQGPQFIFQYYEEEERQRGNFPDRFSGHQFPNYSSELNVNALLLGDSALYLCASSPGLGSYEQYFGPGTRLTVT.

The genes are TRBV4-2 and TRBJ2-7, with D perhaps being TRBD1 or TRBD2 (5 bases each). The V gene's germline CDR1 is LGHNA and CDR2 YNFKEQ. V was shortened by 3 bases and J by 6 bases, with 21 bases between the two germline ends. This CDR3 spans 16 amino acids. CDR3 coding DNA: TGTGCCAGCAGCCAGTCTGTCCGGCAGGGAGCTTTCGAGCAGTACTTC. Its translation: CASSQSVRQGAFEQYF.

This chain links TRBV10-3 with TRBJ2-7, with 12 bases that match TRBD2. This CDR3 is 13 amino acids long. Trimming took 8 bases from V and 4 from J; bases not matched to a gene: 3. Germline V gene lookup returns CDR1 ENHRY and CDR2 SYGVKD. The CDR3 coding sequence is TGTGCCATCGGACTAGCGGGGTTGTACGAGCAGTACTTC. This encodes CAIGLAGLYEQYF.

The rearrangement uses TRBV14 and TRBJ1-5, with D unresolved. The germline CDR1 and CDR2 sequences are SGHDN and FVKESK. CDR3 size: 13 residues. V was pared by 5 bases and J by 3 bases, with 8 bases between. The CDR3 region is CASSAFVNQPQHF. For the CDR3, the DNA is TGTGCCAGCAGCGCTTTTGTCAATCAGCCCCAGCATTTT.

The rearrangement joins TRBV7-3 to TRBJ2-1; perhaps D is TRBD1 or TRBD2 (6 bases each). The ends were cut back, 5 bases at V and 12 bases at J, with 20 bases in the middle. The CDR3 loop spans 14 amino acids. Germline V gene lookup returns CDR1 SGHTA and CDR2 FQGTGA. The CDR3 loop is CASSENGPKGGQFF. The CDR3 coding sequence is TGTGCCAGCAGCGAGAACGGGCCTAAGGGGGGGCAGTTCTTC.

This clone occurred once. The chain couples TRBV11-2 to TRBJ2-7; D is possibly TRBD1 (6 bases). Germline V CDR1 and CDR2: SGHAT, FQNNGV. The V gene lost 5 bases and the J gene lost 7 bases, with 24 bases spanning the gap. There are 16 residues in the CDR3. As DNA, the CDR3 is TGTGCCAGCAGCCCCCGTACTCGGACAGTCTTGTGGGAGCAGTACTTC. Translated, it gives CASSPRTRTVLWEQYF.

V gene TRBV5-6 combines with J gene TRBJ2-5; D unclear. The J call may be mistaken, given a closer DNA end match to TRBJ2-7. The CDR3 extends over 15 amino acids. Germline values: CDR1 SGHDT, CDR2 YYEEEE. This CDR3 is CASSLVGRLTYEQYF. The CDR3 nucleotides read TGTGCCAGCAGCTTGGTGGGCAGGCTTACCTACGAGCAGTACTTC.

The genes are TRBV7-2 and TRBJ2-1, with 8 bases aligning to TRBD1. The CDR3 spans 18 residues. Trimming at V came to 5 bases and at J to 0 bases, leaving 12 bases not matched to a gene. The germline V gene encodes CDR1 SGHTA and CDR2 FQGNSA. DNA for the CDR3: TGTGCCAGCAGCCACTGGTCGGGACAGGCTAGCTCCTACAATGAGCAGTTCTTC. The encoded protein is CASSHWSGQASSYNEQFF.

The CDR3 sequence: CASSLGANTEAFF. In DNA, the CDR3 is TGTGCCAGCAGCTTGGGGGCGAACACTGAAGCTTTCTTT. The rearrangement links TRBV7-9 to TRBJ1-1; D perhaps matches TRBD1 (6 bases). V shed 3 bases and J shed 1 base, with 6 bases lying between them. In germline, CDR1 is SEHNR, CDR2 FQNEAQ (reference sequence). The CDR3 consists of 13 residues.

The gene calls are TRBV2 and TRBJ2-5; D possibly corresponds to TRBD1 (5 bases). Trimming cost V 7 bases and J 1 base, with 10 bases left between them. This CDR3 spans 13 amino acids. Germline CDR1 and CDR2: SNHLY and FYNNEI. The CDR3 sequence: CASMAGPQETQYF. For the CDR3, the DNA is TGTGCCAGCATGGCAGGGCCCCAAGAGACCCAGTACTTC.

The gene calls are TRBV5-1 and TRBJ2-2; 7 bases are a match to TRBD2. This CDR3 is 16 amino acids long. J was trimmed by 5 bases and V by 7 bases; bases with no gene match: 14. Germline values: CDR1 SGHRS, CDR2 YFSETQ. The CDR3 nucleotides read TGCGCCAGCCGAACTACGGCGGGAGTCGGGACCGGGGAGCTGTTTTTT. It translates to CASRTTAGVGTGELFF.

The chain joins TRBV2 to TRBJ1-2, with D uncertain. Germline CDR1 and CDR2: SNHLY and FYNNEI. V was shortened by 0 bases and J by 4 bases, with 12 bases between the two germline ends. The CDR3 is made up of 15 amino acids. The CDR3 DNA follows: TGTGCCAGCAGTGAAGCAAATGTGAATATCTATGGCTACACCTTC. This codes for CASSEANVNIYGYTF.

The V and J genes are TRBV7-8 and TRBJ2-3; 10 bases agree with TRBD2. Germline CDR1 SGHVS, CDR2 FQNEAQ. V was pared by 7 bases and J by 8 bases, with 9 bases of the junction left unmatched. This CDR3 spans 14 amino acids. Here the CDR3 reads CASNLAGAVPTQYF. In nucleotides, the CDR3 is TGTGCCAGCAATCTAGCGGGAGCTGTGCCTACGCAGTATTTT.

V and J are TRBV5-4 and TRBJ2-2, with D unclear. CDR3 length: 12 amino acids. Germline V gene lookup returns CDR1 SGHNT and CDR2 YYREEE (reference sequence). Trimming took 0 bases from V and 3 from J, leaving 0 bases between them. CDR3 coding DNA: TGTGCCAGCAGCTTGGACACCGGGGAGCTGTTTTTT. Translated: CASSLDTGELFF.

A single count supports this clone. V usage is TRBV5-5 and J usage is TRBJ1-3, with D uncertain. V was cut by 1 base and J by 4 bases, with 12 bases left in between. Germline CDR1 SGHKS, CDR2 YYEKEE (reference sequence). The CDR3 covers 15 residues. CDR3 in amino acids: CASSLRSVMGNTIYF. DNA of the CDR3: TGTGCCAGCAGCTTGCGGTCGGTGATGGGAAACACCATATATTTT.

The gene calls are TRBV7-3 and TRBJ2-3, with 7 bases lining up with TRBD2. The germline CDR1 and CDR2 sequences are SGHTA and FQGTGA. V gave up 4 bases and J gave up 3 bases; unmatched junction bases: 7. The CDR3 consists of 15 residues. Here the CDR3 reads CASSSTTGGTDTQYF. The CDR3 nucleotides are TGTGCCAGCAGCTCCACGACGGGAGGTACAGATACGCAGTATTTT.

The chain has TRBV6-6 and TRBJ1-2; D ambiguous. The CDR3 totals 14 residues. V shed 6 bases and J shed 0 bases, with 11 bases lying between them. The germline V gene encodes CDR1 MNHNY and CDR2 SVGAGI (reference sequence). The CDR3 bases are TGTGCCAGCAGCCCCGGGCGAGCTAACTATGGCTACACCTTC. Its translation is CASSPGRANYGYTF.

This clone turned up a few times. CDR3 sequence reads: CAWSETGITYEQYF. CDR3 coding DNA: TGTGCCTGGAGTGAGACAGGAATAACCTACGAGCAGTACTTC. The V and J genes are TRBV30 and TRBJ2-7, with D tentatively TRBD1 (6 bases). The CDR3 length is 14 residues. Germline CDR1 reads GTSNPN; CDR2 reads SVGIG (reference sequence). The ends were cut back, 1 base at V and 2 bases at J, with 12 bases in the middle. The complete variable domain, with remaining parts taken from reference TRBV30 and TRBJ2-7, reads SQTIHQWPATLVQPVGSPLSLECTVEGTSNPNLYWYRQAAGRGLQLLFYSVGIGQISSEVPQNLSASRPQDRQFILSSKKLLLSDSGFYLCAWSETGITYEQYFGPGTRLTVT.

This chain connects TRBV2 to TRBJ2-4; D may be TRBD1 (5 bases). Germline V lookup: CDR1 SNHLY, CDR2 FYNNEI. The CDR3 is made up of 13 amino acids. V lost 8 bases and J lost 5, with 13 bases in between. This CDR3 reads CASGATAQNIQYF. CDR3 coding DNA: TGTGCCAGCGGAGCGACAGCACAAAACATTCAGTACTTC. Full variable domain (missing parts from reference TRBV2 and TRBJ2-4): EPEVTQTPSHQVTQMGQEVILRCVPISNHLYFYWYRQILGQKVEFLVSFYNNEISEKSEIFDDQFSVERPDGSNFTLKIRSTKLEDSAMYFCASGATAQNIQYFGAGTRLSVL.